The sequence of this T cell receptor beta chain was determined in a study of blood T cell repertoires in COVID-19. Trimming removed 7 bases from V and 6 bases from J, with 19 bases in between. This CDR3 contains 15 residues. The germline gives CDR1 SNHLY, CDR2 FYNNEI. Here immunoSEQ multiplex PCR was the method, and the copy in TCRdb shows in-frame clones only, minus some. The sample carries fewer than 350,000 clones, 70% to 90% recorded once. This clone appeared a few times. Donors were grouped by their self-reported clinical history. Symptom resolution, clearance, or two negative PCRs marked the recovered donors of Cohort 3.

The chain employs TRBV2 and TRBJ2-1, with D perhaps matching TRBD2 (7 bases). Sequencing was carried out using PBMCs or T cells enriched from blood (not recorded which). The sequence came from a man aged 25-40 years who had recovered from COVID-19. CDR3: CASTVFGGGGNEQFF. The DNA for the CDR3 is TGTGCCAGCACCGTCTTTGGGGGGGGCGGCAATGAGCAGTTCTTC.